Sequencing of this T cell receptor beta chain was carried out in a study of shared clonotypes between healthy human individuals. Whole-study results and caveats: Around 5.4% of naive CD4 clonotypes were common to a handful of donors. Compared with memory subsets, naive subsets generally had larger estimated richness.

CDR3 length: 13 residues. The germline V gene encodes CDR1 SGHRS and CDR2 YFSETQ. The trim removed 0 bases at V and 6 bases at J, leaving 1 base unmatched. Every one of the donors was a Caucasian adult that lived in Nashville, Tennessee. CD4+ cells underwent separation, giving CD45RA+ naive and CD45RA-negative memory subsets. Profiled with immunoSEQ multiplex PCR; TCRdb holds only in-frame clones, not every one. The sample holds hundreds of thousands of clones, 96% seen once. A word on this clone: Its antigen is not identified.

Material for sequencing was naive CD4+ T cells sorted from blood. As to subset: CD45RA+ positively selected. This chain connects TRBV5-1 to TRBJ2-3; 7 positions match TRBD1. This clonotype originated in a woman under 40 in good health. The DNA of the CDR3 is TGCGCCAGCAGCTTGGCGGGACAGGATACGCAGTATTTT. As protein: CASSLAGQDTQYF.